This is a list of T cell receptor beta chains from one sample in a study of Ad26.COV2.S vaccination and SARS-CoV-2 variants. The assay was immunoSEQ multiplex PCR, and TCRdb's table has in-frame clones only and misses some. This sample has over 400,000 clones; 92% occur once, and the top ten carry around 1.7%. This sample comprised peripheral blood, obtained in a trial of Ad26.COV2.S vaccine versus placebo. These receptors originate from a person between 18 and 65 years old who received the Ad26.COV2.S COVID-19 vaccine or a placebo. Both conserved end residues are part of each CDR3. D genes are given only for firm matches. Rows may omit the clone size; those that give it use once, few, many or a size class.

abundance: -; j_gene: TRBJ1-3; v_gene: TRBV6-1; d_gene: -; CDR3nt: TGTGCCAGCAGTGAGACCTTCAACACTGGAAACACCATATATTTT; CDR3aa: CASSETFNTGNTIYF
abundance: -; j_gene: TRBJ2-7; v_gene: TRBV20-1; d_gene: -; CDR3nt: TGCAGTGCTCGTCCGGGGCGCGAGCAGTACTTC; CDR3aa: CSARPGREQYF
abundance: -; j_gene: TRBJ2-5; v_gene: TRBV5-1; d_gene: TRBD1; CDR3nt: TGCGCCAGCACCGAAAGGGGACAGGGGGCAGTAGGGGAGACCCAGTACTTC; CDR3aa: CASTERGQGAVGETQYF
abundance: once; j_gene: TRBJ2-2; v_gene: TRBV28; d_gene: TRBD1; CDR3nt: TGTGCCAGCAGTTTCAGGGGGCAGCTCACCGGGGAGCTGTTTTTT; CDR3aa: CASSFRGQLTGELFF
abundance: -; j_gene: TRBJ2-6; v_gene: TRBV15; d_gene: -; CDR3nt: TGTGCCACCAGCAGAGATAGTGACGGGGCCAACGTCCTGACTTTC; CDR3aa: CATSRDSDGANVLTF
abundance: -; j_gene: TRBJ2-2; v_gene: TRBV5-1; d_gene: -; CDR3nt: TGCGCCAGCAGCTTGGCTGGAAGCGCGAACACCGGGGAGCTGTTTTTT; CDR3aa: CASSLAGSANTGELFF
abundance: -; j_gene: TRBJ2-1; v_gene: TRBV5-6; d_gene: -; CDR3nt: TGTGCCAGCAGCTCCCCTCTGAGCGCCAATGAGCAGTTCTTC; CDR3aa: CASSSPLSANEQFF
abundance: once; j_gene: TRBJ1-1; v_gene: TRBV7-9; d_gene: -; CDR3nt: TGTGCCAGCAGCCTCCAAGTCCGCAGGGCCTCAATTCACACTGAAGCTTTCTTT; CDR3aa: CASSLQVRRASIHTEAFF
abundance: -; j_gene: TRBJ2-3; v_gene: TRBV9; d_gene: -; CDR3nt: TGTGCCAGCAGCGTATTCGGCACAGATACGCAGTATTTT; CDR3aa: CASSVFGTDTQYF
abundance: few; j_gene: TRBJ1-3; v_gene: TRBV7-9; d_gene: -; CDR3nt: TGTGCCAGCAGCTCCTGGGACGTGAGCTCTGGAAACACCATATATTTT; CDR3aa: CASSSWDVSSGNTIYF
abundance: -; j_gene: TRBJ1-4; v_gene: TRBV7-2; d_gene: -; CDR3nt: TGTGCCAGCAGCCTAGCGACAATAGGGTCGGGTGAAAAACTGTTTTTT; CDR3aa: CASSLATIGSGEKLFF
abundance: -; j_gene: TRBJ1-2; v_gene: TRBV7-2; d_gene: -; CDR3nt: TGTGCCAGCAGCTTAATGGACGCCGCGGGCTATGGCTACACCTTC; CDR3aa: CASSLMDAAGYGYTF
abundance: -; j_gene: TRBJ2-7; v_gene: TRBV4-3; d_gene: -; CDR3nt: TGCGCCAGCAGCCGTTCGACCCGAGCCGAGCAGTACTTC; CDR3aa: CASSRSTRAEQYF
abundance: -; j_gene: TRBJ1-2; v_gene: TRBV4-1; d_gene: TRBD1; CDR3nt: TGCGCCAGCAGCCAAGATCCGGACAGGGGCTACTATGGCTACACCTTC; CDR3aa: CASSQDPDRGYYGYTF
abundance: -; j_gene: TRBJ1-6; v_gene: TRBV11-2; d_gene: -; CDR3nt: TGTGCCAGCAGTCTCTCGCCCAGGGGAAAAAATTCACCCCTCCACTTT; CDR3aa: CASSLSPRGKNSPLHF
abundance: once; j_gene: TRBJ2-5; v_gene: TRBV6-5; d_gene: TRBD1; CDR3nt: TGTGCCAGCAGTACCTGGGACAGGGAAGAGACCCAGTACTTC; CDR3aa: CASSTWDREETQYF
abundance: -; j_gene: TRBJ2-7; v_gene: TRBV6-5; d_gene: -; CDR3nt: TGTGCCAGCACGTGGTCAAGGGGCAGCTACGAGCAGTACTTC; CDR3aa: CASTWSRGSYEQYF
abundance: many; j_gene: TRBJ2-3; v_gene: TRBV6-1; d_gene: -; CDR3nt: TGTGCCAGCAGTGTTTCGGGACCCGGGGAGCCAGATACGCAGTATTTT; CDR3aa: CASSVSGPGEPDTQYF
abundance: once; j_gene: TRBJ1-1; v_gene: TRBV24-1; d_gene: -; CDR3nt: TGTGCCACCCGGACCCAGGAAAACACTGAAGCTTTCTTT; CDR3aa: CATRTQENTEAFF
abundance: -; j_gene: TRBJ1-1; v_gene: TRBV28; d_gene: -; CDR3nt: TGTGCCAGCAGCCCCACAGGAGCCAACACTGAAGCTTTCTTT; CDR3aa: CASSPTGANTEAFF
abundance: once; j_gene: TRBJ1-2; v_gene: TRBV29-1; d_gene: -; CDR3nt: TGCAGCGTTGAAGATCCAGGGTTGGCCGGCTACACCTTC; CDR3aa: CSVEDPGLAGYTF
abundance: few; j_gene: TRBJ1-5; v_gene: TRBV7-2; d_gene: -; CDR3nt: TGTGCCAGCAGCTTGGACCTTCAGGGTTATCAGCCCCAGCATTTT; CDR3aa: CASSLDLQGYQPQHF
abundance: -; j_gene: TRBJ1-5; v_gene: TRBV3-1/TRBV3-2; d_gene: TRBD1; CDR3nt: TGTGCCAGCAGCCTCAATCTCGGGACAGGACCTAGCAATCAGCCCCAGCATTTT; CDR3aa: CASSLNLGTGPSNQPQHF
abundance: -; j_gene: TRBJ2-3; v_gene: TRBV7-2; d_gene: -; CDR3nt: TGTGCCAGCAGTCCTCGGGCGATCACAGATACGCAGTATTTT; CDR3aa: CASSPRAITDTQYF
abundance: -; j_gene: TRBJ1-2; v_gene: TRBV3-1/TRBV3-2; d_gene: -; CDR3nt: TGTGCCAGCAGCCGAGGGGGGGGCCCCGACTATGGCTACACCTTC; CDR3aa: CASSRGGGPDYGYTF
abundance: -; j_gene: TRBJ1-2; v_gene: TRBV27; d_gene: -; CDR3nt: TGTGCCAGCAGCCCAAGGGGAGTTAACTATGGCTACACCTTC; CDR3aa: CASSPRGVNYGYTF
abundance: -; j_gene: TRBJ2-7; v_gene: TRBV7-8; d_gene: TRBD1; CDR3nt: TGTGCCAGCAGCTTAGTCGAAGGGGGCAACTACGAGCAGTACTTC; CDR3aa: CASSLVEGGNYEQYF
abundance: -; j_gene: TRBJ2-7; v_gene: TRBV27; d_gene: -; CDR3nt: TGTGCCAGCAGTTTACAGGGAAGTCACGAGCAGTACTTC; CDR3aa: CASSLQGSHEQYF
abundance: -; j_gene: TRBJ2-7; v_gene: TRBV7-8; d_gene: TRBD2; CDR3nt: TGTGCCAGCAGCCTGGGGGTAGCGGGGCTTGAATACGAGCAGTACTTC; CDR3aa: CASSLGVAGLEYEQYF
abundance: few; j_gene: TRBJ1-5; v_gene: TRBV4-1; d_gene: -; CDR3nt: TGCGCCAGCAGCCAAGTGGTAGCGATGGGTCAGCCCCAGCATTTT; CDR3aa: CASSQVVAMGQPQHF
abundance: -; j_gene: TRBJ1-2; v_gene: TRBV6-5; d_gene: -; CDR3nt: TGTGCCAGCAGAACAGGCGCTAAGAGCTATGGCTACACCTTC; CDR3aa: CASRTGAKSYGYTF
abundance: -; j_gene: TRBJ2-3; v_gene: TRBV2; d_gene: -; CDR3nt: TGTGCCAGCAGTCTCGGCGGTCCTAGCACAGATACGCAGTATTTT; CDR3aa: CASSLGGPSTDTQYF
abundance: -; j_gene: TRBJ2-2; v_gene: TRBV27; d_gene: TRBD2; CDR3nt: TGTGCCAGCAGTTCTAGCGGGGGGGCATCCGGGGAGCTGTTTTTT; CDR3aa: CASSSSGGASGELFF
abundance: -; j_gene: TRBJ2-2; v_gene: TRBV7-8; d_gene: TRBD2; CDR3nt: TGTGCCAGCAGCTTAGGAGTGATCGGGGGGACCACCGGGGAGCTGTTTTTT; CDR3aa: CASSLGVIGGTTGELFF
abundance: -; j_gene: TRBJ2-7; v_gene: TRBV5-1; d_gene: -; CDR3nt: TGCGCCAGCAGCTTGGCACAGGGTAGCTCCTACGAGCAGTACTTC; CDR3aa: CASSLAQGSSYEQYF
abundance: -; j_gene: TRBJ1-2; v_gene: TRBV5-1; d_gene: TRBD1; CDR3nt: TGCGCCAGCAGCTCGGACAGGGTCAGCTATGGCTACACCTTC; CDR3aa: CASSSDRVSYGYTF
abundance: -; j_gene: TRBJ1-1; v_gene: TRBV6-5; d_gene: -; CDR3nt: TGTGCCAGCAGTTACTCTGGTTTCCGAATGAACACTGAAGCTTTCTTT; CDR3aa: CASSYSGFRMNTEAFF
abundance: -; j_gene: TRBJ2-2; v_gene: TRBV7-2; d_gene: -; CDR3nt: TGTGCCAGCAGCTCAGGAGGGGCCAGGGAGCTGTTTTTT; CDR3aa: CASSSGGARELFF
abundance: few; j_gene: TRBJ1-6; v_gene: TRBV7-2; d_gene: -; CDR3nt: TGTGCCAGCAGCCCACTAACAGGAGGTCCGGCCCTCCACTTT; CDR3aa: CASSPLTGGPALHF
abundance: few; j_gene: TRBJ1-6; v_gene: TRBV28; d_gene: -; CDR3nt: TGTGCCAGCAGTTTCTGGCAGGCGAATTCACCCCTCCACTTT; CDR3aa: CASSFWQANSPLHF
abundance: -; j_gene: TRBJ2-4; v_gene: TRBV30; d_gene: -; CDR3nt: TGTGCCTGGAGTTTCGGAGTGGGTGACATTCAGTACTTC; CDR3aa: CAWSFGVGDIQYF
abundance: -; j_gene: TRBJ1-3; v_gene: TRBV19; d_gene: -; CDR3nt: TGTGCCAGTAGTATAGGACAAAGCTCTGGAAACACCATATATTTT; CDR3aa: CASSIGQSSGNTIYF
abundance: -; j_gene: TRBJ2-5; v_gene: TRBV5-6; d_gene: -; CDR3nt: TGTGCCAGCAGCTTTCCCCGGGGAGAGACCCAGTACTTC; CDR3aa: CASSFPRGETQYF
abundance: -; j_gene: TRBJ2-7; v_gene: TRBV6-2/TRBV6-3; d_gene: TRBD1; CDR3nt: TGTGCCAGCAGCCGAAACGACAGGGGAAGCTCCTACGAGCAGTACTTC; CDR3aa: CASSRNDRGSSYEQYF
abundance: -; j_gene: TRBJ2-7; v_gene: TRBV28; d_gene: -; CDR3nt: TGTGCCAGCAGCCCCGGGACCCCGGGCGAGCAGTACTTC; CDR3aa: CASSPGTPGEQYF
abundance: once; j_gene: TRBJ1-2; v_gene: TRBV7-9; d_gene: TRBD1; CDR3nt: TGTGCCAGCAGCTTAGTGGGACAGCCTAACTATGGCTACACCTTC; CDR3aa: CASSLVGQPNYGYTF
abundance: -; j_gene: TRBJ2-2; v_gene: TRBV18; d_gene: -; CDR3nt: TGTGCCAGCTCACCAGTGGTGCTGAACACCGGGGAGCTGTTTTTT; CDR3aa: CASSPVVLNTGELFF
abundance: -; j_gene: TRBJ1-1; v_gene: TRBV5-1; d_gene: -; CDR3nt: TGCGCCAGCAGCGAGGGGACTGAAGCTTTCTTT; CDR3aa: CASSEGTEAFF
abundance: -; j_gene: TRBJ2-1; v_gene: TRBV3-1/TRBV3-2; d_gene: -; CDR3nt: TGTGCCAGCAGCCAAGAATTCTTCTCTAGCGAAAGGAGCTCCTACAATGAGCAGTTCTTC; CDR3aa: CASSQEFFSSERSSYNEQFF
abundance: -; j_gene: TRBJ2-5; v_gene: TRBV6-5; d_gene: -; CDR3nt: TGTGCCAGCAGTTACTCGTTCAGACACCAAGAGACCCAGTACTTC; CDR3aa: CASSYSFRHQETQYF
abundance: -; j_gene: TRBJ2-1; v_gene: TRBV18; d_gene: TRBD2; CDR3nt: TGTGCCAGCACGCGTAGCGGGGGGGCCATGTATGAGCAGTTCTTC; CDR3aa: CASTRSGGAMYEQFF
abundance: -; j_gene: TRBJ2-3; v_gene: TRBV6-5; d_gene: TRBD2; CDR3nt: TGTGCCAGCTCCTTAGCGGGGGACACAGATACGCAGTATTTT; CDR3aa: CASSLAGDTDTQYF
abundance: -; j_gene: TRBJ2-2; v_gene: TRBV28; d_gene: -; CDR3nt: TGTGCCAGCAGTTTCTCTTCTACAGGGAGCACCGGGGAGCTGTTTTTT; CDR3aa: CASSFSSTGSTGELFF
abundance: -; j_gene: TRBJ1-1; v_gene: TRBV30; d_gene: TRBD1; CDR3nt: TGTGCCTGGAACAGGGGTTCTGAAGCTTTCTTT; CDR3aa: CAWNRGSEAFF
abundance: -; j_gene: TRBJ2-1; v_gene: TRBV7-9; d_gene: -; CDR3nt: TGTGCCAGCAGCTTAGTAGCGTCAGGGGCCTACAATGAGCAGTTCTTC; CDR3aa: CASSLVASGAYNEQFF
abundance: -; j_gene: TRBJ2-7; v_gene: TRBV4-3; d_gene: -; CDR3nt: TGCGCCAGCAGCCCATGGAGGGGGCAAGACGAGCAGTACTTC; CDR3aa: CASSPWRGQDEQYF
abundance: -; j_gene: TRBJ1-2; v_gene: TRBV9; d_gene: -; CDR3nt: TGTGCCAGCAGCGCGGCCGCGGGGAATGGCTACACCTTC; CDR3aa: CASSAAAGNGYTF
abundance: -; j_gene: TRBJ1-6; v_gene: TRBV27; d_gene: -; CDR3nt: TGTGCCAGCAGCGTCGGACAGAGCTCCTATAATTCACCCCTCCACTTT; CDR3aa: CASSVGQSSYNSPLHF
abundance: -; j_gene: TRBJ2-1; v_gene: TRBV19; d_gene: TRBD1; CDR3nt: TGTGCCAGTAGTATTACCGGGACAGGGAGCTCCTACAATGAGCAGTTCTTC; CDR3aa: CASSITGTGSSYNEQFF
abundance: few; j_gene: TRBJ1-4; v_gene: TRBV4-3; d_gene: -; CDR3nt: TGCGCCAGCAGCCAAGACCCAGGGTTGGTGAATGAAAAACTGTTTTTT; CDR3aa: CASSQDPGLVNEKLFF